Each of the 7 T cell receptor beta chains below was sequenced from the same sample in a study of shared clonotypes between healthy human individuals. CD45RO-negative, CCR7-positively selected cells formed the naive CD8 fraction, excluding terminally differentiated effector memory CD45RA+ cells. Produced via immunoSEQ multiplex PCR; TCRdb's table is partial and in-frame only. The sample records approximately 810,000 clones, 85% to 95% being singletons. The material sequenced was naive CD8+ T cells sorted from blood. The receptor source for this set is a man aged 25-45 years in good health.

Concerning this clone: The same CDR3 also results from other DNA sequences found in this sample. The chain links TRBV14 to TRBJ2-7; D is undetermined. CDR1 is SGHDN, CDR2 FVKESK, per germline. CDR3 length: 12 residues. The ends were cut back, 1 base at V and 2 bases at J, with 3 bases in the middle. The CDR3 bases are TGTGCCAGCAGCCAAGGCCCCTACGAGCAGTACTTC. Translation: CASSQGPYEQYF.

The genes are TRBV5-1 and TRBJ2-3; tentative D call: TRBD2 (6 bases). V was trimmed by 0 bases and J by 4 bases, leaving 12 bases between them. The CDR3 covers 15 residues. Germline V gene data show CDR1 as SGHRS and CDR2 as YFSETQ. CDR3 loop: CASSLGTGESDTQYF. The CDR3 bases are TGCGCCAGCAGCTTGGGGACGGGGGAGTCAGATACGCAGTATTTT.

The chain has TRBV6-6 and TRBJ2-1; 11 bases are a match to TRBD2. The CDR3 contains 15 residues. Unmatched junction bases numbered 6, after V lost 8 bases and J lost 3 bases. CDR1 is MNHNY and CDR2 is SVGAGI in the germline V gene (reference sequence). The CDR3 coding sequence is TGTGCCAGCGGGGTAGCGGGAGGGGTCTACAATGAGCAGTTCTTC. It yields the protein CASGVAGGVYNEQFF.

The V and J genes are TRBV29-1 and TRBJ2-3, with no clear D. The V end was cut by 4 bases, the J end by 2 bases, with 10 bases between. The CDR3 loop spans 13 amino acids. Germline CDR1 SQVTM, CDR2 ANQGSEA. CDR3 nucleotide sequence: TGCAGCGTTGTCCGCGTGCTCACAGATACGCAGTATTTT. Translation: CSVVRVLTDTQYF.

To note about this clone: At the DNA level, this CDR3 is encoded by other sequences in the same sample as well. The chain recombines TRBV27 with TRBJ1-5; D is undetermined. Germline V gene lookup returns CDR1 MNHEY and CDR2 SMNVEV (reference sequence). V lost 3 bases to trimming and J lost 1 base, with 7 bases between them. This CDR3 region has 14 residues. CDR3 in DNA: TGTGCCAGCAGTTTGGCGGGAAGCAATCAGCCCCAGCATTTT. Protein: CASSLAGSNQPQHF.

This chain joins TRBV9 and TRBJ2-1; D assignment may be TRBD1 or TRBD2 (5 bases each). CDR3 length: 15 residues. CDR1 and CDR2 (germline): SGDLS, YYNGEE. The V end was cut by 0 bases, the J end by 3 bases, with 10 bases between. CDR3 sequence (DNA): TGTGCCAGCAGCGTAGGGGGGAGCGGCTACAATGAGCAGTTCTTC. Residues: CASSVGGSGYNEQFF.

The genes are TRBV4-1 and TRBJ2-7, with 7 bases that match TRBD2. Germline trimming cut 3 bases from V and 4 bases from J; bases unmatched to any gene: 12. Per the germline V gene, CDR1 is MGHRA and CDR2 is YSYEKL. The CDR3 covers 16 residues. CDR3 amino acids: CASSQVLAEGYYEQYF. CDR3 sequence (DNA): TGCGCCAGCAGCCAGGTTCTAGCGGAGGGGTATTACGAGCAGTACTTC.